This TCR beta chain was recovered during a study of T cell responses to AZD1222 COVID-19 vaccine. Whole-study findings and limits: Repertoires were obtained solely post-peak T cell response. Targets within unmutated variant regions were reportedly found for nearly half of spike-specific TCRs.

Produced via immunoSEQ multiplex PCR; TCRdb's table is partial and in-frame only. This sample has 120,000 or so clones; less than 95% occur once, and the top ten carry 5% to 5.5%. V lost 4 bases and J 3 bases, leaving 9 bases between the germline ends. This CDR3 has 14 amino acids. As concerns this clone: Its antigen is as yet unknown.

Here the sequenced sample was peripheral blood, taken on day 0 of AZD1222 vaccination. V gene TRBV23-1 combines with J gene TRBJ2-2, with D perhaps being TRBD1 or TRBD2 (5 bases each). TRBV23-1 has ORF status, its function being uncertain. This receptor was taken from an adult in good health. For the CDR3, the DNA is TGCGCCAGCAGTCGGGACGAATACACCGGGGAGCTGTTTTTT. Translated, it gives CASSRDEYTGELFF.